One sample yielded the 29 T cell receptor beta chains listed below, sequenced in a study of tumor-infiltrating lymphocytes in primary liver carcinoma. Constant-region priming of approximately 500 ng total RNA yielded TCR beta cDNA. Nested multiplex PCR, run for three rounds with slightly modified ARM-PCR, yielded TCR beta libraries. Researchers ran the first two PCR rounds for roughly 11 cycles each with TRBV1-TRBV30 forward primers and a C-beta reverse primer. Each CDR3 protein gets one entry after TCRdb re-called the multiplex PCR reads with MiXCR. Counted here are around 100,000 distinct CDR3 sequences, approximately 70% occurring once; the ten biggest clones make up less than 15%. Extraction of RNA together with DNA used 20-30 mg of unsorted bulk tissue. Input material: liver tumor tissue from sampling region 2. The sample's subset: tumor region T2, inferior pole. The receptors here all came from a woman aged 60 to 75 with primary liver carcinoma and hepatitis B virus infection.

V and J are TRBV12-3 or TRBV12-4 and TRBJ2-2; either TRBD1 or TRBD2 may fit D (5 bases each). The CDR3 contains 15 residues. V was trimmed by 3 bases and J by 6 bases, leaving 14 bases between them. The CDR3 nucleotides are TGTGCCAGCAGTTTTTGGGGCGGCGGGTCCGGGGAGCTGTTTTTT. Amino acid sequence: CASSFWGGGSGELFF.

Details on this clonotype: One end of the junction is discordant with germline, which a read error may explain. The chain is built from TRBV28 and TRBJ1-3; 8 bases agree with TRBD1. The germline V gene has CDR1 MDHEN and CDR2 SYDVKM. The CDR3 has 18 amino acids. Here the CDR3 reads CASSLHRGSSLSGNIIYF. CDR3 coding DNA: TGTGCCAGCAGTTTACACAGGGGGTCATCTCTCTCTGGAAACATCATATATTTT.

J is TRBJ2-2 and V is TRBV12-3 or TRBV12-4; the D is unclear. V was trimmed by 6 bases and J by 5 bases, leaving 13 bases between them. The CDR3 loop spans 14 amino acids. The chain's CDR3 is CASRGQLKTGELFF. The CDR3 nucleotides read TGTGCCAGCAGGGGCCAGCTGAAGACCGGGGAGCTGTTTTTT.

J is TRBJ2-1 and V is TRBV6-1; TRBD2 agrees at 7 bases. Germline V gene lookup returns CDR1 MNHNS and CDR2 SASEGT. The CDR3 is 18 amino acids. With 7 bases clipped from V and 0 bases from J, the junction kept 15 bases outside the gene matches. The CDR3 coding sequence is TGTGCCAGCATCCGGGGGGAGGGATCCCCTAGCTCCTACAATGAGCAGTTCTTC. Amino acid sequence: CASIRGEGSPSSYNEQFF.

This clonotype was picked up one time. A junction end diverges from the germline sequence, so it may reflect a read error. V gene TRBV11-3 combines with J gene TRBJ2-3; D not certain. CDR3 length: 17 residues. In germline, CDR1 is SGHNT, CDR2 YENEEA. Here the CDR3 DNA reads TGTACCAGCAGCTTATCGCTTCGGCCGCTGCGGACAGATACGCAGTATTTT. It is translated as CTSSLSLRPLRTDTQYF.

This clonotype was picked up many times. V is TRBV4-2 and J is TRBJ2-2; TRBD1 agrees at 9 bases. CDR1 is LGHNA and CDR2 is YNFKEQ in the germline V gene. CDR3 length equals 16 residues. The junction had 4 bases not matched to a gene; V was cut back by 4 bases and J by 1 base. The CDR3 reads CASSRPGQGNTGELFF. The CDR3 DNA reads TGTGCCAGCAGCCGTCCGGGACAGGGGAACACCGGGGAGCTGTTTTTT.

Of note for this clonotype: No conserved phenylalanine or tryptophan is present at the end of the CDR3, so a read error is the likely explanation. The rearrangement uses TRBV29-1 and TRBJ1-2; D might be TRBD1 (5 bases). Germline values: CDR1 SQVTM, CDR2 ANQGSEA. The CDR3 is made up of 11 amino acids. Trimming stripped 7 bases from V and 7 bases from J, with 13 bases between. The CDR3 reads CSALQVCGYTL. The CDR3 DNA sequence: TGCAGCGCCCTACAGGTGTGTGGCTACACCTTA.

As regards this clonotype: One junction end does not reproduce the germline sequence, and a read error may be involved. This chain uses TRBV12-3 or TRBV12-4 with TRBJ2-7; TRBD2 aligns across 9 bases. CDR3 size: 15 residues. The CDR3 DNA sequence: TGTACCAGCAGTTTCCATTTAGCGGGAGTAGGCGAGCAGTACTTC. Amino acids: CTSSFHLAGVGEQYF.

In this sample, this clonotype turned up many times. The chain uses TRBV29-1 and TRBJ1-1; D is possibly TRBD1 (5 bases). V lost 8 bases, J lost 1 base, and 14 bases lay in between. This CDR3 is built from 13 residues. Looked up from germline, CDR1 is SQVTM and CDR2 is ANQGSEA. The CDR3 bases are TGCAGCTGCGGCCAGGGCCGGAACACTGAAGCTTTCTTT. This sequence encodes CSCGQGRNTEAFF.

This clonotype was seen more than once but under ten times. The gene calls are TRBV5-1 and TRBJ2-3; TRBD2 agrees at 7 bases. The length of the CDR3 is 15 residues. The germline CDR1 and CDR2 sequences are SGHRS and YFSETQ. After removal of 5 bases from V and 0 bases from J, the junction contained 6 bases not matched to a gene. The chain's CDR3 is CASSRLADSTDTQYF. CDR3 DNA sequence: TGCGCCAGCAGTAGACTAGCCGATAGCACAGATACGCAGTATTTT.

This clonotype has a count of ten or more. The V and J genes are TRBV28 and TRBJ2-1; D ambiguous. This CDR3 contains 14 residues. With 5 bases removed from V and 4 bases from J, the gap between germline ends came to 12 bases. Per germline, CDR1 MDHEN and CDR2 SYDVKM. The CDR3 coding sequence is TGTGCCAGCAGTCCAAACGACGGATACAATGAGCAGTTCTTC. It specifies CASSPNDGYNEQFF.

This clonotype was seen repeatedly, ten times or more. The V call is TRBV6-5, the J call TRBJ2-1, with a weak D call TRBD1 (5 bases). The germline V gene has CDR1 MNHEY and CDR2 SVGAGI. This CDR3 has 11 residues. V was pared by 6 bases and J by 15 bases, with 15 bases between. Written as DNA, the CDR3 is TGTGCCAGCAGCCGCCAGGGCAGGATGTTCTTC. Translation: CASSRQGRMFF.

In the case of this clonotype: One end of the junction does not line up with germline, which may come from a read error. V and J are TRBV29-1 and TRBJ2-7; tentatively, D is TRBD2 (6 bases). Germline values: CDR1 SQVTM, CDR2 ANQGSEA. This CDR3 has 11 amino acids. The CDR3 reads CRVGTPYEQYF. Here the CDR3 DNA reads TGCCGCGTCGGGACTCCCTACGAGCAATACTTC.

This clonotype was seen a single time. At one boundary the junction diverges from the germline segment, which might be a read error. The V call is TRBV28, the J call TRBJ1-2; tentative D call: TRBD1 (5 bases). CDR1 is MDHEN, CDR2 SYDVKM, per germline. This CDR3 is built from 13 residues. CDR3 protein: CASSLGGNYGCTF. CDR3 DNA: TGTGCCAGCAGTTTGGGGGGGAACTATGGCTGCACCTTC.

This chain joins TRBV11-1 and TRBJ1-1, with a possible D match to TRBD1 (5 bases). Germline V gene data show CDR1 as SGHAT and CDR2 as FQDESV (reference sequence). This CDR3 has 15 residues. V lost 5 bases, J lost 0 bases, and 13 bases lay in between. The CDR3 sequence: CASSIFGALNTEAFF. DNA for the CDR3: TGTGCCAGCAGCATTTTTGGGGCATTGAACACTGAAGCTTTCTTT.

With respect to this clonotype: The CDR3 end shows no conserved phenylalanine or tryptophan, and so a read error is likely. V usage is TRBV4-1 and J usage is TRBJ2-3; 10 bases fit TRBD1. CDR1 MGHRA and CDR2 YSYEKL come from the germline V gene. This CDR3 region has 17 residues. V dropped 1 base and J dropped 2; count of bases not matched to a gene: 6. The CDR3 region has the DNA TGCGCCAGCAGCCAAGTTCGGGACAGGGGATTCACAGATACGCAGTATGTT. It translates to CASSQVRDRGFTDTQYV.

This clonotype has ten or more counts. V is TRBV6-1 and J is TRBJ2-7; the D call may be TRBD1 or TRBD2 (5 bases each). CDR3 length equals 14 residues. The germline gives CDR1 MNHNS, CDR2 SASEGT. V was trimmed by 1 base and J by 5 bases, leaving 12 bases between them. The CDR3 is CASSEGGIWNEQYF. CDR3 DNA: TGTGCCAGCAGTGAAGGGGGGATTTGGAACGAGCAGTACTTC.

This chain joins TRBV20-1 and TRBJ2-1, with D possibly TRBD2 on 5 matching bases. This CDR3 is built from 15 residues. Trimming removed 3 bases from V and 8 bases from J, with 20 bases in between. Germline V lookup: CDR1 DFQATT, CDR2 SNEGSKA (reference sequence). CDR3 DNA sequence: TGCAGTGCTAGTACCCCCTTTACTTTGAGGGATGAGCAGTTCTTC. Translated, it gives CSASTPFTLRDEQFF.

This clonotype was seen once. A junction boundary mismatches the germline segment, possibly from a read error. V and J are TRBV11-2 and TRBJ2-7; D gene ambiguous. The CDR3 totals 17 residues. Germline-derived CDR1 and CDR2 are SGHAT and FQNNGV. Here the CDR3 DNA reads TGTGCCAGCAGCGGCATGACGGTGGCCCTTCTCTCCTACGAGCAGCACTTC. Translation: CASSGMTVALLSYEQHF.

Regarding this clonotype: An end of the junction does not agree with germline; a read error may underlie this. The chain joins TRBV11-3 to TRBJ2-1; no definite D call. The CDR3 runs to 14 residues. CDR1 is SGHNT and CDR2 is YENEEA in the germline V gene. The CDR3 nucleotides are TGTGCCAGCAGCTTATATCACGTGGGCAATGAGCAATTCTTC. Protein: CASSLYHVGNEQFF. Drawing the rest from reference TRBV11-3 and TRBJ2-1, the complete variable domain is EAGVVQSPRYKIIEKKQPVAFWCNPISGHNTLYWYLQNLGQGPELLIRYENEEAVDDSQLPKDRFSAERLKGVDSTLKIQPAELGDSAVYLCASSLYHVGNEQFFGPGTRLTVL.

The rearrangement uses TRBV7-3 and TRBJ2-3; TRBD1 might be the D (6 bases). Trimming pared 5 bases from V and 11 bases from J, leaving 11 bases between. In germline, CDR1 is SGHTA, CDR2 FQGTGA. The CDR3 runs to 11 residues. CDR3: CASSHGQKQYF. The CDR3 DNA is TGTGCCAGCAGCCACGGACAGAAGCAGTATTTT.

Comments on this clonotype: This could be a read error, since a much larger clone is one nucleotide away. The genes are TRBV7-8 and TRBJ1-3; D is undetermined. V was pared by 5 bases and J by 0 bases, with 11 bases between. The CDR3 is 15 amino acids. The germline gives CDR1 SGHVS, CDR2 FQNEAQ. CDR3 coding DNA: TGTGCCAGCAGCCCTGGATCCAGCTCTGGAAACACCATATATTTT. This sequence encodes CASSPGSSSGNTIYF.

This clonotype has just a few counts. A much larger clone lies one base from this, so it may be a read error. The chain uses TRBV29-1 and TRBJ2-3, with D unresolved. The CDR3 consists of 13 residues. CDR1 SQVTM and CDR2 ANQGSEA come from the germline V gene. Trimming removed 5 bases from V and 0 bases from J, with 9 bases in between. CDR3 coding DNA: TGCAGCGTTTCGCCCAGAAGCACAGATACGCAGTATTTT. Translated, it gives CSVSPRSTDTQYF.

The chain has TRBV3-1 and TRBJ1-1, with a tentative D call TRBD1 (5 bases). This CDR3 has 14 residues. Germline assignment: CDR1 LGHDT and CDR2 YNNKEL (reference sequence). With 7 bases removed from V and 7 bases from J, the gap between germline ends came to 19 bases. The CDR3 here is CASTNTLTDFEAFF. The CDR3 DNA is TGTGCCAGCACCAATACTTTGACAGACTTTGAAGCTTTCTTT. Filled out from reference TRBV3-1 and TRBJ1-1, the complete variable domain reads DTAVSQTPKYLVTQMGNDKSIKCEQNLGHDTMYWYKQDSKKFLKIMFSYNNKELIINETVPNRFSPKSPDKAHLNLHINSLELGDSAVYFCASTNTLTDFEAFFGQGTRLTVV.

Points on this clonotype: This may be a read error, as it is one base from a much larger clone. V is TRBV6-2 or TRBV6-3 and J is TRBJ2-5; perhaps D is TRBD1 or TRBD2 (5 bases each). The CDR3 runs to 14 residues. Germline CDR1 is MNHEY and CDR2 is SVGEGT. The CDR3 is CGSSYSMGTETQYF. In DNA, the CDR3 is TGTGGCAGCAGTTACTCGATGGGGACAGAGACCCAGTACTTC.

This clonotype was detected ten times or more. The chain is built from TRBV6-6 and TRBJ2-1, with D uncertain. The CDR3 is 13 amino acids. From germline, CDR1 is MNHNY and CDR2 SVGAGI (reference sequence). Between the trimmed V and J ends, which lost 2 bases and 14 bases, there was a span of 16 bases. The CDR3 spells CASSYGNVGPKFF. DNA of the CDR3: TGTGCCAGCAGTTACGGGAACGTTGGACCCAAGTTCTTC.

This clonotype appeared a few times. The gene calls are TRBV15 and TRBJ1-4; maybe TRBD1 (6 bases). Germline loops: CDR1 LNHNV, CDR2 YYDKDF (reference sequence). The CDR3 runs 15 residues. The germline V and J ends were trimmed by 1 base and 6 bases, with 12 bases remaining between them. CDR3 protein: CATSRVHRDDEKLFF. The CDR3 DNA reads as TGTGCCACCAGCAGAGTCCACAGGGACGATGAAAAACTGTTTTTT.

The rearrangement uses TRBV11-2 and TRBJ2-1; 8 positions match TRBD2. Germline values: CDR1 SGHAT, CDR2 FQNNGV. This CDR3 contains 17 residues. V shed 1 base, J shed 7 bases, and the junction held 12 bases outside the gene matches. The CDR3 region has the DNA TGTGCCAGCAGCTTAGGACTGGTAACGGGAGGGTCGAATGAGCAGTTCTTC. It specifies CASSLGLVTGGSNEQFF.

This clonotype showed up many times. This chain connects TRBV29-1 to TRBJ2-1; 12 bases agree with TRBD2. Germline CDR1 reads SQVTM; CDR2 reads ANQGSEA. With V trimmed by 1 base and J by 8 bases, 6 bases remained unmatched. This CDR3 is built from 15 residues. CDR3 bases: TGCAGCGTTGAAGCGACTAGCGGGAGTAGGGATGAGCAGTTCTTC. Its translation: CSVEATSGSRDEQFF.